This T cell receptor beta chain is drawn from a study of vaccination and CD4 T cells after COVID-19. Study summary: Mild disease affected eight to ten convalescent patients and severe disease one, all SARS-CoV-2 positive by nasal swab PCR. For post-vaccine samples, collection took place a median about 75 days after dose two, ranging from 14 to 241. Study-level results: Although the median of SARS-CoV-2-reactive clonotypes rose from around 20 to 38, the change was not significant.

A word on this clonotype: Its antigen is unidentified.

TCRdb called the PCR reads again in MiXCR, with one record for every CDR3 protein. The sample consists of about 14,000 distinct CDR3 sequences, less than 70% of them appearing once. The CDR3 runs 15 residues. The V gene lost 5 bases and the J gene lost 1 base, with 17 bases spanning the gap. The germline CDR1 and CDR2 sequences are DFQATT and SNEGSKA (reference sequence). The specimen was CD4+ T cells from blood, collected after SARS-CoV-2 vaccination. This receptor was obtained from a human donor who had recovered from COVID-19. The rearrangement links TRBV20-1 to TRBJ2-5, with D perhaps given as TRBD1 or TRBD2 (6 bases each). The CDR3 nucleotides read TGCAGTGCTCCGGGGGCCCAGGGCTTCCAAGAGACCCAGTACTTC. As protein: CSAPGAQGFQETQYF.